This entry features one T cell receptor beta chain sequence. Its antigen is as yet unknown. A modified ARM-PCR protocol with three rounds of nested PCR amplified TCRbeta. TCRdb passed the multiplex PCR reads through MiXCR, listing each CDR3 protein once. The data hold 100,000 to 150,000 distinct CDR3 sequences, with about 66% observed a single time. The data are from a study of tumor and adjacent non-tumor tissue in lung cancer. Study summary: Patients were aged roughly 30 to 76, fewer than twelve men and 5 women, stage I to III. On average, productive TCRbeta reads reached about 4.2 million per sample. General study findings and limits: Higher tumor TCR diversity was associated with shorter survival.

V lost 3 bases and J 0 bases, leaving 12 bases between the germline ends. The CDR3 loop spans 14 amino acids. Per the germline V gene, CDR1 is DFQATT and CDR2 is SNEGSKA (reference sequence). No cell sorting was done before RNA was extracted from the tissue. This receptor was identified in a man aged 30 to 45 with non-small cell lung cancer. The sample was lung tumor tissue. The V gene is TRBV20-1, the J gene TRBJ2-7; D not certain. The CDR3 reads CSASFRPTSYEQYF. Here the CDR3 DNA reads TGCAGTGCTAGCTTCAGGCCCACCTCCTACGAGCAGTACTTC.